This T cell receptor (beta chain) derives from a study of cytomegalovirus exposure and HLA in healthy donors. To note about this clone: Its cognate antigen is unknown.

General study findings and limits: Analysis performed later found about 17,000 TCR beta sequences associated with HLA alleles at 0.05 false discovery rate.

60 Vbeta and 13 Jbeta primers were used in PCR. Repertoires were generated with immunoSEQ multiplex PCR, while TCRdb's copy carries only in-frame clones and drops some. The sample records about 170,000 clones, roughly 82% being singletons. This CDR3 spans 13 amino acids. The V gene's germline CDR1 is MNHEY and CDR2 SMNVEV (reference sequence). V lost 3 bases to trimming and J lost 7 bases, with 12 bases between them. Each donor was nominally healthy when sampled (though unrecorded immune exposures were likely). The V call is TRBV27, the J call TRBJ1-2; D gene ambiguous. Sequenced input: PBMCs. The TCR originated in a woman aged 45 to 65 in good health and CMV-seropositive. The CDR3 DNA reads as TGTGCCAGCAGTTTTCAAGCGGGAGGTGGCTACACCTTC. This encodes CASSFQAGGGYTF.